The rows below give T cell receptor beta chains drawn from one sample of a study of blood T cell repertoires in COVID-19. Measured with immunoSEQ multiplex PCR; TCRdb has only the in-frame clones, and not every one. Of 100,000 to 150,000 clones detected, 65% to 90% appear once; the ten largest clones hold around 2.3%. The sequencing input was PBMCs or T cells enriched from blood (not recorded which). Receptors were obtained from a woman aged 50 to 60 who had recovered from COVID-19. Both conserved end residues are part of each CDR3. A D gene is named only where the DNA matches it firmly. Where a row states a size, it is once, few, many or the class of an expanded clone; other rows omit it.

J	D	size	V	DNA	CDR3
TRBJ2-1	TRBD2	-	TRBV7-9	TGTGCCAGCAGCTTAGAACTAGCGGGGGGATATGAGCAGTTCTTC	CASSLELAGGYEQFF
TRBJ2-1	-	-	TRBV11-3	TGTGCCAGCAGCAATAGGGGATATGAGCAGTTCTTC	CASSNRGYEQFF
TRBJ1-6	TRBD1	-	TRBV5-1	TGCGCCAGCAGCTTGGCCCGAGAGGACAACAGGGGCGGTTCACCCCTCCACTTT	CASSLAREDNRGGSPLHF
TRBJ2-2	-	-	TRBV9	TGTGCCAGCAGCCCCAGGGCCGGTCTGGGGACCGGGGAGCTGTTTTTT	CASSPRAGLGTGELFF
TRBJ2-2	-	few	TRBV7-9	TGTGCCAGCAGACCCGGACAAAAGATCGGGGAGCTGTTTTTT	CASRPGQKIGELFF
TRBJ2-1	-	-	TRBV29-1	TGCAGCGTTGAAGCCAACAGAATGAGGGCAGGGGCCCCCGGTGAGCAGTTCTTC	CSVEANRMRAGAPGEQFF
TRBJ1-6	TRBD1	once	TRBV10-3	TGTGCCATCAGAGAAACCGGGACAGAGTTTCACTTT	CAIRETGTEFHF
TRBJ1-4	-	-	TRBV7-8	TGTGCCAGCAGCCGAAGGCCCTGGCGGGATGAAAAACTGTTTTTT	CASSRRPWRDEKLFF
TRBJ2-1	-	-	TRBV28	TGTGCCAGCAGTCCCAGGGTTGGATCCTACAATGAGCAGTTCTTC	CASSPRVGSYNEQFF
TRBJ2-5	-	-	TRBV19	TGTGCCAGTAGCCCCTCCCTCCTGGAGACCCAGTACTTC	CASSPSLLETQYF
TRBJ1-2	-	-	TRBV19	TGTGCCACCCGGGGGGAAATGGACGACTATGGCTACACCTTC	CATRGEMDDYGYTF
TRBJ2-7	-	once	TRBV4-3	TGCGCCAGCAGCCTAAGACACGACACCTACGAGCAGTACTTC	CASSLRHDTYEQYF
TRBJ2-7	-	-	TRBV7-9	TGTGCCAGCAGCCCAACAGGGTCTTACGAGCAGTACTTC	CASSPTGSYEQYF
TRBJ2-7	-	-	TRBV12-3/TRBV12-4	TGTGCCAGCAGCTTGAACAGGGTCGAGCAGTACTTC	CASSLNRVEQYF
TRBJ2-7	-	-	TRBV11-2	TGTGCCAGCAGTTCGGCAGGGATTTTATACGAGCAGTACTTC	CASSSAGILYEQYF
TRBJ2-5	TRBD2	-	TRBV2	TGTGCCAGCAGTGAGGGGCCAGCGGGGGGGTACCAAGAGACCCAGTACTTC	CASSEGPAGGYQETQYF
TRBJ2-5	TRBD2	once	TRBV9	TGTGCCAGCAGCGGGATTAGCGGGGGGGAACTCCAAGAGACCCAGTACTTC	CASSGISGGELQETQYF
TRBJ1-2	-	-	TRBV27	TGTGCCAGCAGCCAAACGGAGAACTATGGCTACACCTTC	CASSQTENYGYTF
TRBJ2-7	TRBD1	-	TRBV12-5	TGTGCTAGTGGTTTGGGACAGGGCCACGAGCAGTACTTC	CASGLGQGHEQYF
TRBJ2-7	TRBD1	-	TRBV6-5	TGTGCCAGCAGTTACTCCCGAGACAGGGGGGATCCGTACTTC	CASSYSRDRGDPYF
TRBJ1-1	-	-	TRBV10-3	TGTGCCATCACCCTAGGAGAGAACACTGAAGCTTTCTTT	CAITLGENTEAFF
TRBJ1-2	-	-	TRBV9	TGTGCCAGCAGCGGCCCCTTCGGGGTCTCTGGCTACACCTTC	CASSGPFGVSGYTF
TRBJ2-3	TRBD2	-	TRBV5-1	TGCGCCAGCAGTCGCAGCGGGGGAAGCACAGATACGCAGTATTTT	CASSRSGGSTDTQYF
TRBJ1-2	-	-	TRBV7-2	TGTGCCAGCAGCTCTCTTGTCGGTCGGAACTATGGCTACACCTTC	CASSSLVGRNYGYTF
TRBJ1-2	-	-	TRBV15	TGTGCCACCAGCGGTTTAGCGGGAGGGGGTTATGGCTACACCTTC	CATSGLAGGGYGYTF
TRBJ1-5	-	-	TRBV19	TGTGCCAGTAGCCGGTGGGGAGGCCCTTTTCAGCCCCAGCATTTT	CASSRWGGPFQPQHF
TRBJ1-2	-	-	TRBV18	TGTGCCAGCTCACCGAGGAAGGAGTCGTTCGGCTACACCTTC	CASSPRKESFGYTF
TRBJ2-1	TRBD1	-	TRBV9	TGTGCCAGCAGCGCAGGACAGGAGAGCTACAATGAGCAGTTCTTC	CASSAGQESYNEQFF
TRBJ2-1	TRBD1	-	TRBV9	TGTGCCAGCAGCGCGGGACAGGGGAGGGGCAATGAGCAGTTCTTC	CASSAGQGRGNEQFF
TRBJ2-7	TRBD1	few	TRBV11-2	TGTGCCAGCAGCTTAGGGACAGGGTGGTACGAGCAGTACTTC	CASSLGTGWYEQYF
TRBJ1-2	-	-	TRBV2	TGTGCCAGCAGGGAAGATCGACAGATAGGCTACACCTTC	CASREDRQIGYTF
TRBJ1-2	TRBD1	-	TRBV5-4	TGTGCCAGCAGCTTGCGGGGCAGGGGGTTCTATGGCTACACCTTC	CASSLRGRGFYGYTF
TRBJ1-1	-	-	TRBV18	TGTGCCAGCTCACCGGAGGGGCTCACTGAAGCTTTCTTT	CASSPEGLTEAFF
TRBJ2-7	TRBD2	-	TRBV27	TGTGCCAGCAGTTCCCCCATAGGGGCAGGCGGGGGGTACGAGCAGTACTTC	CASSSPIGAGGGYEQYF
TRBJ1-6	-	-	TRBV19	TGTGCCAGTAGTATCCAAAGCAACTCCTATAATTCACCCCTCCACTTT	CASSIQSNSYNSPLHF
TRBJ1-5	-	-	TRBV20-1	TGCAGTGCTGGGGGGGGCCAGCCCCAGCATTTT	CSAGGGQPQHF
TRBJ1-1	-	-	TRBV6-1	TGTGCCAGCAGTGAAGGAGGCATAGCTTTCTTT	CASSEGGIAFF
TRBJ2-7	TRBD1	once	TRBV10-2	TGCGCCAGTCGGGGACAGTTCTACGAGCAGTACTTC	CASRGQFYEQYF
TRBJ2-5	-	-	TRBV4-1	TGCGCCAGCAGCCAAGATCGGTCTGCACTCCAAGAGACCCAGTACTTC	CASSQDRSALQETQYF
TRBJ2-7	TRBD1	-	TRBV11-3	TGTGCCAGCAGCTCCTCGACAGGGAGTTACGAGCAGTACTTC	CASSSSTGSYEQYF
TRBJ1-5	-	-	TRBV30	TGTGCCTGGAGCAGAAATAGCAATCAGCCCCAGCATTTT	CAWSRNSNQPQHF
TRBJ2-7	TRBD2	few	TRBV5-1	TGCGCCAGCAGTCGGGGACTAGCGGATTCCGAGCAGTACTTC	CASSRGLADSEQYF
TRBJ1-2	TRBD1	-	TRBV10-3	TGTGCCATCAGTGAGGGGACAGGGCTCGGCTACACCTTC	CAISEGTGLGYTF